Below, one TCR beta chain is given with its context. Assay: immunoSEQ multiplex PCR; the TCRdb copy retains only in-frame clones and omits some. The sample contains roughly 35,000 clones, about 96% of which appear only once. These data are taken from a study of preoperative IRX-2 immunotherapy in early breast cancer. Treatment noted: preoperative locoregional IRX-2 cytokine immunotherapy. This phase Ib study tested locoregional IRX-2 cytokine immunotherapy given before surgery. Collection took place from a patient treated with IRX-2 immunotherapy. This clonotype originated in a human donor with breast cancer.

This CDR3 reads CASNLGLGLGYTF. The CDR3 DNA reads TGTGCCAGCAACCTTGGGTTGGGACTTGGCTACACCTTC. This chain uses TRBV5-6 with TRBJ1-2, with TRBD1 as a possible D gene (5 bases). The V gene's germline CDR1 is SGHDT and CDR2 YYEEEE. V was pared by 6 bases and J by 7 bases, with 16 bases between. The CDR3 contains 13 residues.